The 10 T cell receptor beta chains below come from one sample, sequenced in a study of blood T cell repertoires in COVID-19. TCRdb keeps only in-frame clones here, not all; method: immunoSEQ multiplex PCR. The sample includes about 190,000 clones, about four fifths of them seen just once. Sequenced: PBMCs or T cells enriched from blood (not recorded which). The receptors were gathered from a woman aged 25 to 39 who had recovered from COVID-19.

This rearrangement joins TRBV24-1 to TRBJ2-5; 8 bases fit TRBD2. CDR3 length: 14 amino acids. Germline trimming cut 5 bases from V and 2 bases from J; bases unmatched to any gene: 3. The germline V gene encodes CDR1 KGHDR and CDR2 SFDVKD. CDR3 protein: CATSVSGAQETQYF. CDR3 bases: TGTGCCACCAGTGTTAGCGGGGCTCAAGAGACCCAGTACTTC.

CDR3 protein: CASSGQGALGSSGELFF. CDR3 sequence (DNA): TGTGCCAGCAGTGGACAGGGGGCCCTGGGGAGCTCCGGGGAGCTGTTTTTT. This chain links TRBV6-1 with TRBJ2-2; 10 bases are shared with TRBD1. Germline-derived CDR1 and CDR2 are MNHNS and SASEGT. The CDR3 runs to 17 residues. V was pared by 4 bases and J by 6 bases, with 11 bases of the junction left unmatched.

The chain combines TRBV6-2 or TRBV6-3 with TRBJ2-3; D perhaps matches TRBD2 (6 bases). CDR3 length equals 15 residues. From germline, CDR1 is MNHEY and CDR2 SVGEGT. The V gene lost 2 bases and the J gene lost 5 bases, with 14 bases spanning the gap. The CDR3 region has the DNA TGTGCCAGCAGTTACAAAACGGGGGAGAAAGATACGCAGTATTTT. It translates to CASSYKTGEKDTQYF.

V gene TRBV7-9 combines with J gene TRBJ1-4; 8 nucleotides match TRBD1. The ends lost 4 bases at V and 10 bases at J; junction bases unmatched: 5. Germline CDR1 reads SEHNR; CDR2 reads FQNEAQ (reference sequence). This CDR3 spans 13 amino acids. This chain's CDR3 is CASSSGQGAKLFF. The CDR3 region has the DNA TGTGCCAGCAGCTCCGGACAGGGTGCAAAACTGTTTTTT.

V is TRBV5-1 and J is TRBJ2-1, with TRBD2 matching over 8 bases. Trimming cost V 3 bases and J 3 bases; bases outside gene matches: 2. Per germline, CDR1 SGHRS and CDR2 YFSETQ. CDR3 length: 14 residues. The CDR3: CASSYGTSYNEQFF. CDR3 DNA: TGCGCCAGCAGCTATGGGACTAGCTACAATGAGCAGTTCTTC.

The CDR3 reads CARSLPGQGETQYF. The CDR3 DNA sequence: TGTGCCAGAAGCCTACCGGGACAGGGGGAGACCCAGTACTTC. The V and J genes are TRBV2 and TRBJ2-5; 10 bases line up with TRBD1. Germline V gives CDR1 SNHLY, CDR2 FYNNEI. The CDR3 length is 14 residues. The V and J ends lost 9 bases and 5 bases, in that order; junction bases with no gene match: 9.

The V and J genes are TRBV5-1 and TRBJ1-4; 8 bases line up with TRBD1. The CDR3 is made up of 15 amino acids. The germline CDR1 and CDR2 sequences are SGHRS and YFSETQ. The ends lost 1 base at V and 6 bases at J; junction bases unmatched: 5. CDR3 nucleotides: TGCGCCAGCAGCTTGTCCTACAGGGGGGATGAAAAACTGTTTTTT. It encodes CASSLSYRGDEKLFF.

This clone was found many times. V and J are TRBV7-3 and TRBJ2-1; D unresolved. Germline assignment: CDR1 SGHTA and CDR2 FQGTGA. Trimming shortened V by 2 bases and J by 8 bases, and 13 bases separated the two germline ends. There are 14 residues in the CDR3. The CDR3 protein is CASSLGLPFDEQFF. In nucleotides, the CDR3 is TGTGCCAGCAGCTTAGGGCTACCTTTCGATGAGCAGTTCTTC.

Regarding this clone: In the same sample, other DNA sequences code for this CDR3. The rearrangement links TRBV5-1 to TRBJ1-1; D might be TRBD1 (6 bases). Deletions cut 1 base from V and 0 bases from J, with 7 bases between. The CDR3 loop spans 14 amino acids. Looked up from germline, CDR1 is SGHRS and CDR2 is YFSETQ. The CDR3 coding sequence is TGCGCCAGCAGCTTGACAGGGCTGAACACTGAAGCTTTCTTT. Encoded protein: CASSLTGLNTEAFF.

The chain combines TRBV18 with TRBJ1-1; the match to TRBD1 covers 9 bases. The V gene end was trimmed by 5 bases and the J gene end by 3 bases; junction bases not matched to a gene: 4. This CDR3 is built from 14 residues. CDR1 is KGHSH and CDR2 is LQKENI in the germline V gene. The CDR3, as DNA: TGTGCCAGCTCAGGGACAGGGCCGGACACTGAAGCTTTCTTT. Protein sequence: CASSGTGPDTEAFF.